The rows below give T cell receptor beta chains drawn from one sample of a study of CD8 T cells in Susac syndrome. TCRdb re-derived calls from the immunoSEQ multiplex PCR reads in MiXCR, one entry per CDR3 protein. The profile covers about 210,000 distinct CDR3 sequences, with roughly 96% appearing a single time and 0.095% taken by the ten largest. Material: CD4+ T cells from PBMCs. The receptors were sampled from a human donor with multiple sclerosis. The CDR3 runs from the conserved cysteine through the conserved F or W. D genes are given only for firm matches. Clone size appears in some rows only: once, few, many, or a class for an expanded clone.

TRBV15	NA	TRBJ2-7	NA	CATSRDRGSGQYF	TGTGCCACCAGCAGAGATCGGGGGTCGGGGCAGTACTTC
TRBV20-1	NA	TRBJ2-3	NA	CSPTFRRGNTDTQYF	TGCAGTCCCACCTTCCGAAGGGGGAACACAGATACGCAGTATTTT
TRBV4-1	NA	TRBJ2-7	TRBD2	CASSQDQGTSWAYEQYF	TGCGCCAGCAGCCAAGACCAAGGGACTAGCTGGGCCTACGAGCAGTACTTC
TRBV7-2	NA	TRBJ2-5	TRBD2	CASSPLAGRQETQYF	TGTGCCAGCAGCCCGCTAGCGGGACGGCAAGAGACCCAGTACTTC
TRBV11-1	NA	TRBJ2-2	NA	CASSLLPPGELFF	TGTGCCAGCAGCTTACTACCCCCCGGGGAGCTGTTTTTT
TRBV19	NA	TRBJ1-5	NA	CASSIGGVSNQPQHF	TGTGCCAGTAGTATAGGAGGGGTTAGCAATCAGCCCCAGCATTTT
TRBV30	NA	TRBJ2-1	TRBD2	CAWSPLSGSIFF	TGTGCCTGGAGTCCACTGAGCGGGAGTATTTTCTTC
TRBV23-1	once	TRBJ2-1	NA	CASSPEDRRKAYNEQFF	TGCGCCAGCAGTCCCGAGGATCGCCGGAAAGCCTACAATGAGCAGTTCTTC
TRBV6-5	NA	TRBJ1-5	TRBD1	CASSYDRARPQHF	TGTGCCAGCAGTTACGACAGGGCCCGGCCCCAGCATTTT
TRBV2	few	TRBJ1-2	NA	CASSGTGNYGYTF	TGTGCCAGTTCCGGGACGGGTAACTATGGCTACACCTTC
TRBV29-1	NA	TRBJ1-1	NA	CSVDLERTEAFF	TGCAGCGTTGATCTCGAGAGGACTGAAGCTTTCTTT
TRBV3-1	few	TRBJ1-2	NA	CASSPGDGYTF	TGTGCCAGCAGTCCAGGGGATGGCTACACCTTC
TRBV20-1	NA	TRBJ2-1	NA	CSASLFSRGHEQFF	TGCAGTGCTAGTCTCTTTTCGAGGGGTCATGAGCAGTTCTTC
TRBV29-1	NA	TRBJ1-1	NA	CSVVPQLGGNTEAFF	TGCAGCGTTGTTCCACAGCTTGGGGGGAACACTGAAGCTTTCTTT
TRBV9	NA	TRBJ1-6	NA	CASSVGRARTPLHF	TGTGCCAGCAGCGTAGGTCGGGCGCGCACACCCCTCCACTTT
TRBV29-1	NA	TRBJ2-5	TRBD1	CSAQGTGRRETQYF	TGCAGCGCCCAGGGGACAGGGCGGCGGGAGACCCAGTACTTC
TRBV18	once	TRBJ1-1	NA	CASSQGQNTEAFF	TGTGCCAGCTCACAAGGACAGAACACTGAAGCTTTCTTT
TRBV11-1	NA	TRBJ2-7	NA	CASSSWRGTYEQYF	TGTGCCAGCAGCTCCTGGAGGGGGACCTACGAGCAGTACTTC
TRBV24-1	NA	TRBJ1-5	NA	CATSDPAEPQHF	TGTGCCACCAGTGATCCGGCGGAGCCCCAGCATTTT
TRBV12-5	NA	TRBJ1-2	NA	CASGLDVLGGYTF	TGTGCTAGTGGTTTGGATGTCCTAGGGGGCTACACCTTC
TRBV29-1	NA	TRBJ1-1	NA	CSVGRRAGRMNTEAFF	TGCAGCGTTGGAAGGAGGGCAGGCCGGATGAACACTGAAGCTTTCTTT
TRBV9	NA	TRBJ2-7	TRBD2	CASSVAGGPKEEQYF	TGTGCCAGCAGCGTAGCGGGGGGGCCCAAGGAAGAGCAGTACTTC
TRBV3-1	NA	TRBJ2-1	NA	CASSHFGNEQFF	TGTGCCAGCAGCCATTTTGGGAATGAGCAGTTCTTC
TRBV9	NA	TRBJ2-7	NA	CASSVGSAWGSEQYF	TGTGCCAGCAGCGTCGGCAGCGCTTGGGGCAGCGAGCAGTACTTC
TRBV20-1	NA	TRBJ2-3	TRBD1	CSATSTGFVTDTQYF	TGCAGTGCCACATCGACAGGGTTCGTCACAGATACGCAGTATTTT
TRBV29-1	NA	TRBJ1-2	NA	CSVTRTDYGYTF	TGCAGCGTCACTCGGACAGATTATGGCTACACCTTC
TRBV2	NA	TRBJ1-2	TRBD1	CASSTGQGAGYGYTF	TGTGCCAGCAGTACAGGACAGGGGGCAGGCTATGGCTACACCTTC
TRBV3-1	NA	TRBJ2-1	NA	CASSQDRYEQFF	TGTGCCAGCAGCCAAGATCGTTACGAGCAGTTCTTC
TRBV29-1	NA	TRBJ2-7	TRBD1	CSVSQGASYEQYF	TGCAGCGTTTCCCAGGGGGCTTCCTACGAGCAGTACTTC
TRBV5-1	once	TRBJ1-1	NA	CASRPGGGMNTEAFF	TGCGCCAGCAGGCCCGGGGGAGGAATGAACACTGAAGCTTTCTTT
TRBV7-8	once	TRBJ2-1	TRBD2	CASSLAHRAGTDEQFF	TGTGCCAGCAGCTTAGCCCACCGAGCGGGGACTGATGAGCAGTTCTTC
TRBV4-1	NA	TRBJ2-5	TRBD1	CASSRGTGGGETQYF	TGCGCCAGCAGCCGAGGGACAGGGGGAGGGGAGACCCAGTACTTC
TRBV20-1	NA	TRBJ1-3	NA	CSALPAGRTFSGNTIYF	TGCAGTGCGCTACCGGCCGGACGGACCTTCTCTGGAAACACCATATATTTT
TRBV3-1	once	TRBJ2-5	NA	CASSQASGRGETQYF	TGTGCCAGCAGCCAAGCTTCGGGCAGAGGAGAGACCCAGTACTTC
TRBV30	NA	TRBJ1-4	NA	CAWNSESHEKLFF	TGTGCCTGGAATAGTGAAAGCCATGAAAAACTGTTTTTT
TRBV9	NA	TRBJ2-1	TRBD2	CASSVRAGGYNEQFF	TGTGCCAGCAGCGTAAGGGCGGGGGGATACAATGAGCAGTTCTTC
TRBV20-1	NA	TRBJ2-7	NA	CSGGVVAEQYF	TGCAGTGGAGGCGTTGTTGCCGAGCAGTACTTC
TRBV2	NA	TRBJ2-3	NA	CASSDLQGSDTQYF	TGTGCCAGCAGTGATTTACAGGGCTCGGATACGCAGTATTTT
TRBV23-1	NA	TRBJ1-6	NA	CASSRRGGAAPLHF	TGCGCCAGCAGTCGGAGAGGGGGTGCGGCACCCCTCCACTTT
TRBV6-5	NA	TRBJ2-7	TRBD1	CASRDRTTYEQYF	TGTGCCAGCAGGGACAGGACCACCTACGAGCAGTACTTC
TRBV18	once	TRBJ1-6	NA	CASSEGTYESSPLHF	TGTGCCAGCTCAGAAGGGACGTACGAAAGTTCACCCCTCCACTTT
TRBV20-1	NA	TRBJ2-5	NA	CSARSPAQETQYF	TGCAGTGCTAGATCCCCCGCGCAAGAGACCCAGTACTTC
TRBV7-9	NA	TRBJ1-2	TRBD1	CASSSPPTGGTDNGYTF	TGTGCCAGCAGCTCTCCTCCGACAGGGGGCACGGACAATGGCTACACCTTC
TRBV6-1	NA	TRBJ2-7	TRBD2	CASKREKSEQYF	TGTGCCAGCAAGCGGGAGAAGAGTGAGCAGTACTTC
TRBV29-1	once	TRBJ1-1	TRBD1	CSGGQRNTEAFF	TGCAGCGGGGGACAGCGGAACACTGAAGCTTTCTTT
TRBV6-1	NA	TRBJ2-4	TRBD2	CASSEVGGWTKNIQYF	TGTGCCAGCAGTGAGGTGGGGGGGTGGACCAAAAACATTCAGTACTTC